The 12 T cell receptor beta chains presented below share a single source sample, sequenced in a study of neoadjuvant nivolumab and ipilimumab in lung cancer. Sequenced by immunoSEQ multiplex PCR; TCRdb stores in-frame clones only, minus some. The sample contains thousands of clones, around nine tenths of which appear only once. The input for sequencing was adjacent normal lung tissue, taken after neoadjuvant nivolumab, alone or with ipilimumab, at or shortly before surgery. All receptors come from an adult with non-small cell lung cancer.

The chain's CDR3 is CASSVSGFEAFF. DNA of the CDR3: TGTGCCAGCAGTGTATCGGGATTTGAAGCTTTCTTT. This sequence joins TRBV28 and TRBJ1-1; D call uncertain. This CDR3 is built from 12 residues. V dropped 5 bases and J dropped 7 bases, with 11 bases sitting between them. Germline assignment: CDR1 MDHEN and CDR2 SYDVKM. The variable domain in full, completed from reference TRBV28 and TRBJ1-1, reads DVKVTQSSRYLVKRTGEKVFLECVQDMDHENMFWYRQDPGLGLRLIYFSYDVKMKEKGDIPEGYSVSREKKERFSLILESASTNQTSMYLCASSVSGFEAFFGQGTRLTVV.

The rearrangement uses TRBV10-2 and TRBJ1-4; D is undetermined. The CDR3 contains 15 residues. The V end was cut by 2 bases, the J end by 6 bases, with 13 bases between. Germline lookup yields CDR1 WSHSY and CDR2 SAAADI. The CDR3 DNA follows: TGCGCCAGCAGTGAGCTTCTGGGGATTGATGAAAAACTGTTTTTT. Translated: CASSELLGIDEKLFF.

The chain links TRBV6-6 to TRBJ2-1; 8 nucleotides agree with TRBD2. The CDR3 is 16 residues long. The V segment lost 2 bases and the J segment 0 bases; nucleotides outside the gene matches: 3. Germline-derived CDR1 and CDR2 are MNHNY and SVGAGI (reference sequence). DNA for the CDR3: TGTGCCAGCAGTTACACGGGAGGGAGCTCCTACAATGAGCAGTTCTTC. Amino acids: CASSYTGGSSYNEQFF.

The rearrangement links TRBV18 to TRBJ2-7, with D possibly TRBD2 on 5 matching bases. CDR3 length: 15 amino acids. The V end lost 8 bases, the J end lost 0 bases, and 17 bases lay between the germline ends. Germline V gene data show CDR1 as KGHSH and CDR2 as LQKENI. The CDR3 is CASPRASWSSYEQYF. The CDR3 DNA reads as TGTGCCAGCCCCCGGGCTAGCTGGTCCTCCTACGAGCAGTACTTC. The variable domain in full, completed from reference TRBV18 and TRBJ2-7, reads NAGVMQNPRHLVRRRGQEARLRCSPMKGHSHVYWYRQLPEEGLKFMVYLQKENIIDESGMPKERFSAEFPKEGPSILRIQQVVRGDSAAYFCASPRASWSSYEQYFGPGTRLTVT.

This chain links TRBV7-2 with TRBJ2-7, with 8 bases fitting TRBD2. The trim removed 3 bases at V and 0 bases at J, leaving 10 bases unmatched. CDR3 length: 17 amino acids. The germline V gene has CDR1 SGHTA and CDR2 FQGNSA. CDR3: CASSFGAGSGVSYEQYF. The CDR3, as DNA: TGTGCCAGCAGCTTTGGGGCCGGTAGCGGGGTCTCCTACGAGCAGTACTTC.

The chain employs TRBV10-2 and TRBJ2-2, with D maybe TRBD2 (5 bases). This CDR3 has 15 residues. The germline V and J ends were trimmed by 6 bases and 3 bases, with 14 bases remaining between them. CDR1 is WSHSY, CDR2 SAAADI, per germline. The CDR3 spells CASRNTSWDTGELFF. The CDR3 DNA sequence: TGCGCCAGCAGGAATACTAGTTGGGACACCGGGGAGCTGTTTTTT.

This chain uses TRBV9 with TRBJ1-1; D possibly corresponds to TRBD1 (6 bases). Germline-derived CDR1 and CDR2 are SGDLS and YYNGEE. The CDR3 has 15 amino acids. Trimming took off 0 bases at V and 6 bases at J, with 15 bases between the two ends. The CDR3 spells CASSVVGQGSAEAFF. The CDR3 nucleotides read TGTGCCAGCAGCGTAGTCGGGCAGGGGTCTGCTGAAGCTTTCTTT.

CDR3 sequence: CASRRPGTEIEGYTF. The CDR3 nucleotides read TGTGCCAGCAGGCGTCCCGGGACGGAGATTGAAGGCTACACCTTC. This sequence joins TRBV6-5 and TRBJ1-2; D is possibly TRBD1 (5 bases). Trimming left V 6 bases short and J 8 bases short, with 22 bases between. The CDR3 has 15 residues. Germline loops: CDR1 MNHEY, CDR2 SVGAGI.

This chain links TRBV15 with TRBJ1-4; the D gene is possibly TRBD1 (5 bases). The length of the CDR3 is 16 residues. V was pared by 2 bases and J by 0 bases, with 10 bases between. Per the germline V gene, CDR1 is LNHNV and CDR2 is YYDKDF (reference sequence). The CDR3 DNA is TGTGCCACCAGCAGATCACAGGCGGCAACTAATGAAAAACTGTTTTTT. Its translation: CATSRSQAATNEKLFF.

V is TRBV2 and J is TRBJ1-3; D perhaps matches TRBD1 (5 bases). The V end was cut by 6 bases, the J end by 2 bases, with 11 bases between. The CDR3 is 14 residues long. CDR1 and CDR2 from the germline V gene are SNHLY and FYNNEI. CDR3 DNA sequence: TGTGCCAGCAGACAGACAGTCCCTGGAAACACCATATATTTT. This encodes CASRQTVPGNTIYF.

The CDR3 DNA sequence: TGCGCCAGCAGCCAAGATCGGGTGGGCGTTCTGGGGGAGCAGTACTTC. Translated, it gives CASSQDRVGVLGEQYF. V and J are TRBV4-1 and TRBJ2-7; D gene ambiguous. Germline V lookup: CDR1 MGHRA, CDR2 YSYEKL. This CDR3 has 16 amino acids. Trimming stripped 0 bases from V and 7 bases from J, with 19 bases between.

This sequence joins TRBV28 and TRBJ1-2; D uncertain. The germline V and J ends were trimmed by 4 bases and 0 bases, with 18 bases remaining between them. There are 17 residues in the CDR3. Per the germline V gene, CDR1 is MDHEN and CDR2 is SYDVKM. The CDR3 here is CASSWYTYPPSNYGYTF. In nucleotides, the CDR3 is TGTGCCAGCAGTTGGTATACATACCCCCCTTCTAACTATGGCTACACCTTC.